The clone carrying this T cell receptor (beta chain) is hyperexpanded within its sample. What it binds is not known. The junction departs from germline at one end; a sequencing error may be responsible. Using about 15 ng of total RNA, TCR libraries were made with the QIAseq Immune Repertoire TCR panel. TCRdb re-called the reads through MiXCR, storing one row per CDR3 protein. The sample records some 220 distinct CDR3 sequences, nearly 3.5% being singletons. The data were obtained in a study of circulating CD8 cells and anti-PD-1 response in melanoma. Whole-study findings and limits: Previously treated and treatment-naive patients were pooled together.

Germline CDR1 and CDR2: SSHAT and FNYEAQ (reference sequence). This CDR3 is built from 15 residues. From live CD3+CD8+TCRalphabeta+ cells, four PD-1 and/or TIGIT subsets were sorted. The rearrangement links TRBV7-7 to TRBJ2-3, with D hard to call. Source: CD8+ T cells from PBMCs, taken at baseline or after one month of anti-PD-1 therapy (not recorded which). The clonotype originates from a human donor with melanoma. The chain's CDR3 is CASSLAPGDQDTQYF. The CDR3 DNA reads as TGTGCTAGCAGCTTAGCCCCAGGCGATCAGGATACGCAGTATTTT. Filled out from reference TRBV7-7 and TRBJ2-3, the complete variable domain reads GAGVSQSPRYKVTKRGQDVTLRCDPISSHATLYWYQQALGQGPEFLTYFNYEAQPDKSGLPSDRFSAERPEGSISTLTIQRTEQRDSAMYRCASSLAPGDQDTQYFGPGTRLTVL.